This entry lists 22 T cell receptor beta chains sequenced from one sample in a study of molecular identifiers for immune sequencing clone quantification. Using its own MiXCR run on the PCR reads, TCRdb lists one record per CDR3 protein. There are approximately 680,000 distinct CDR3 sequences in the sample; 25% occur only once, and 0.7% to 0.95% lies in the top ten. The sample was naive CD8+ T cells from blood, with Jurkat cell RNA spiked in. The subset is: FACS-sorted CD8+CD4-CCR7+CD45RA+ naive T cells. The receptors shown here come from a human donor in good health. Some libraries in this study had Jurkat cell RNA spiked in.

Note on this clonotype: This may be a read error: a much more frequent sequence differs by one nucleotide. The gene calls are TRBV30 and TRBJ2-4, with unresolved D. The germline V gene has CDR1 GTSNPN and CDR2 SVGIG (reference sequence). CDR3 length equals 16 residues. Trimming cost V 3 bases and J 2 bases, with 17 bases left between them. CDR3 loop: CAWRGSRWGTKNIQYF. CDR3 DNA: TGTGCCTGGAGGGGCAGTCGGTGGGGTACCAAAAACATTCAGTACTTC.

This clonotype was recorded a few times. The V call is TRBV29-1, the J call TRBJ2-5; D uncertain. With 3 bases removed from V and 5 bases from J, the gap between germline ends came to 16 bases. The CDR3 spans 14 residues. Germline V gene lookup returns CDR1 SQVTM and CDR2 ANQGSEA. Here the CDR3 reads CSVDSPGIMETQYF. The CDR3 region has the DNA TGCAGCGTTGATAGTCCTGGAATAATGGAGACCCAGTACTTC.

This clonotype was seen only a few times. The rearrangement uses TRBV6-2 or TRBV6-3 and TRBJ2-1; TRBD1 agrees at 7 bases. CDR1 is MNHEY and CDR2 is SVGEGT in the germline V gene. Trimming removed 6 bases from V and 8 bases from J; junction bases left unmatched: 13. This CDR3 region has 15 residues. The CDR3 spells CASSLSGGALHEQFF. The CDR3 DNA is TGTGCCAGCAGCCTTTCAGGGGGTGCGCTACATGAGCAGTTCTTC.

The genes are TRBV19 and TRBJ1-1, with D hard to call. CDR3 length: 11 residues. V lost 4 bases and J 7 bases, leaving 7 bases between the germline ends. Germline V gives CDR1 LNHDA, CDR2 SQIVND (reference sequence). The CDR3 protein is CASSRASEAFF. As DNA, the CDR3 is TGTGCCAGTAGTAGAGCCAGTGAAGCTTTCTTT. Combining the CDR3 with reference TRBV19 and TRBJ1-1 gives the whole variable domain DGGITQSPKYLFRKEGQNVTLSCEQNLNHDAMYWYRQDPGQGLRLIYYSQIVNDFQKGDIAEGYSVSREKKESFPLTVTSAQKNPTAFYLCASSRASEAFFGQGTRLTVV.

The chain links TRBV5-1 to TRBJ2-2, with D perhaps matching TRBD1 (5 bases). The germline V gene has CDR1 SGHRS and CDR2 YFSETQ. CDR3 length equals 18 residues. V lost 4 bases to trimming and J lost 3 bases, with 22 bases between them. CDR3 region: CASSVEWGATGDTGELFF. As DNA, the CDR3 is TGCGCCAGCAGCGTGGAATGGGGCGCCACAGGAGACACCGGGGAGCTGTTTTTT.

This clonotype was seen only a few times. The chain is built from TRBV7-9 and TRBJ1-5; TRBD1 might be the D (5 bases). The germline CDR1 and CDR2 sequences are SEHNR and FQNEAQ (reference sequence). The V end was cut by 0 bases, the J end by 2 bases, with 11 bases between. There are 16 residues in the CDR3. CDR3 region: CASSLARGDGNQPQHF. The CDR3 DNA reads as TGTGCCAGCAGCTTAGCTCGTGGGGACGGCAATCAGCCCCAGCATTTT.

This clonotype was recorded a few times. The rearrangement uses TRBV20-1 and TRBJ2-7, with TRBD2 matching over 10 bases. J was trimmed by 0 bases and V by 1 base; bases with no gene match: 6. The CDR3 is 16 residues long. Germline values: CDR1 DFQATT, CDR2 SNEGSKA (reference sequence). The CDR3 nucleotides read TGCAGTGCTAGAGTGGCTAGCGGGAGAAGCTCCTACGAGCAGTACTTC. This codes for CSARVASGRSSYEQYF.

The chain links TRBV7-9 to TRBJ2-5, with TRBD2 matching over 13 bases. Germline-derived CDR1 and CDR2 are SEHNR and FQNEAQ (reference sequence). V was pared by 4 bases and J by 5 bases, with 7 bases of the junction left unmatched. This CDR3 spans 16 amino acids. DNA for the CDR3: TGTGCCAGCAGCTCGACTAGCGGGAGGTCTCGGGAGACCCAGTACTTC. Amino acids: CASSSTSGRSRETQYF.

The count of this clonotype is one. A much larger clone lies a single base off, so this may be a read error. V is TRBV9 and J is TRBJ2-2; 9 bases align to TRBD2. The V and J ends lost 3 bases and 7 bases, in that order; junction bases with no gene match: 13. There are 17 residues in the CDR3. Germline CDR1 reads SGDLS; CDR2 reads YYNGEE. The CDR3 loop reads CASSAFLAGADNGELFF. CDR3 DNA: TGTGCCAGCAGCGCCTTTTTAGCGGGGGCAGACAACGGGGAGCTGTTTTTT.

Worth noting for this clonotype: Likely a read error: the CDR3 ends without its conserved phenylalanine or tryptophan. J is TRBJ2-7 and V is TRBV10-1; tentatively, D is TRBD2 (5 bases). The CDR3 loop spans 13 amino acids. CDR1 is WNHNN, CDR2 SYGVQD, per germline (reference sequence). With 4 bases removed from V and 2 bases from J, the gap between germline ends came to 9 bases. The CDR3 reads CASSAGGPYEQYS. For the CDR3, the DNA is TGCGCCAGCAGTGCGGGCGGGCCCTACGAGCAGTACTCC.

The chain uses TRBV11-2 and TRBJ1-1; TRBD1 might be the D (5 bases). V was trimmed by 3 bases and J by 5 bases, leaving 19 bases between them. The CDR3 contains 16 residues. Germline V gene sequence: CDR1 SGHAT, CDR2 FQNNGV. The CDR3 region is CASSFWGGIAGTEAFF. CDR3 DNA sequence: TGTGCCAGCAGCTTTTGGGGGGGGATCGCGGGTACTGAAGCTTTCTTT.

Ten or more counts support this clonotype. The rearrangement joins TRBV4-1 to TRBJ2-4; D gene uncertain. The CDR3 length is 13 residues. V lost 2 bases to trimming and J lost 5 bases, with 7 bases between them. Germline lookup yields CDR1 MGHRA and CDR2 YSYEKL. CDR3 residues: CASSQQTENIQYF. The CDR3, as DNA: TGCGCCAGCAGCCAACAGACCGAAAACATTCAGTACTTC.

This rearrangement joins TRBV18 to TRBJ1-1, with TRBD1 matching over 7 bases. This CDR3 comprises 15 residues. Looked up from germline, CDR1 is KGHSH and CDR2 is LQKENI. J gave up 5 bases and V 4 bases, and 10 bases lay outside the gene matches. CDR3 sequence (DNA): TGTGCCAGCTCACGGGGGACAGATAAGGGGACTGAAGCTTTCTTT. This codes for CASSRGTDKGTEAFF.

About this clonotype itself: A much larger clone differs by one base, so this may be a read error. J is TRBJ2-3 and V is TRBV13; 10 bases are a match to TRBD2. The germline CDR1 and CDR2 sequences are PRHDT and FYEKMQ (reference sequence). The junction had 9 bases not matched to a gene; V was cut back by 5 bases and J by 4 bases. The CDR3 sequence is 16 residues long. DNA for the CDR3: TGTGCCAGCAGCCATGGGGCTAGCGGGAGTTCAGATACGCAGTATTTT. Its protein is CASSHGASGSSDTQYF.

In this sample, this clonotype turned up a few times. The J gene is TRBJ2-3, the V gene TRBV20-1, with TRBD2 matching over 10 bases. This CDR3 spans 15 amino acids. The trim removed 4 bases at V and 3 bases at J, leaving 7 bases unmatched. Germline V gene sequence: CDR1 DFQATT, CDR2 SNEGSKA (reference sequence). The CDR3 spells CSAKGLAEPTDTQYF. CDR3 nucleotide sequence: TGCAGTGCTAAAGGACTAGCGGAGCCAACAGATACGCAGTATTTT.

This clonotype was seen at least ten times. For the CDR3, the DNA is TGTGCCAGCAGCTTAGCGATGCGGGGACAGCAAGAGACCCAGTACTTC. Translated: CASSLAMRGQQETQYF. The gene calls are TRBV7-8 and TRBJ2-5, with TRBD1 as a possible D gene (7 bases). V lost 0 bases and J lost 2, with 13 bases in between. CDR3 size: 16 residues. CDR1 and CDR2 (germline): SGHVS, FQNEAQ.

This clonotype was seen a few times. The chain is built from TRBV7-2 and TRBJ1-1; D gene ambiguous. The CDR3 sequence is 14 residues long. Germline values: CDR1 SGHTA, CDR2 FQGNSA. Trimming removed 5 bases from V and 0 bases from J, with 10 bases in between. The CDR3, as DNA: TGTGCCAGCAGCGTGGATCCAATGAACACTGAAGCTTTCTTT. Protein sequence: CASSVDPMNTEAFF.

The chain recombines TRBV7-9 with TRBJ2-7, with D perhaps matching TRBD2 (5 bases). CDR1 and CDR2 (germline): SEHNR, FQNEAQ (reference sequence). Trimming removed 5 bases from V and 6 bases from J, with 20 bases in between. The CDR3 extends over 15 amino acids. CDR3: CASSPEPSNRGEQYF. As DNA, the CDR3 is TGTGCCAGCAGCCCAGAGCCGAGCAACCGGGGCGAGCAGTACTTC.

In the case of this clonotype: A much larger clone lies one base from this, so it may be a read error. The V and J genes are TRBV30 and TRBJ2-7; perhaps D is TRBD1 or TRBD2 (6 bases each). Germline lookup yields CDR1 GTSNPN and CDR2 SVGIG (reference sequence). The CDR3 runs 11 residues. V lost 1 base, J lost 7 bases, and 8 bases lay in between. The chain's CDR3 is CAWSGGGEQYF. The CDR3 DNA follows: TGTGCCTGGAGTGGAGGGGGGGAGCAGTACTTC.

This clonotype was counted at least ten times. CDR3 coding DNA: TGCAGTGCTAGAGACTCGGCGGTGATATACGAGCAGTACTTC. It is translated as CSARDSAVIYEQYF. This chain joins TRBV20-1 and TRBJ2-7; D is unclear. Germline V lookup: CDR1 DFQATT, CDR2 SNEGSKA (reference sequence). Trimming stripped 0 bases from V and 4 bases from J, with 13 bases between. The CDR3 runs to 14 residues.

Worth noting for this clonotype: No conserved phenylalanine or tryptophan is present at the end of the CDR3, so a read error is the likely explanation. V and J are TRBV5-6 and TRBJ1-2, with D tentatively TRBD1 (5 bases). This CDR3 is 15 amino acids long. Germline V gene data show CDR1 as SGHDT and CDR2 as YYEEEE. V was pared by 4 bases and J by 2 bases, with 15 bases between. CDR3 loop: CASSPGGRVNYGYTS. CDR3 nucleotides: TGTGCCAGCAGCCCGGGGGGACGTGTAAACTATGGCTACACCTCC.

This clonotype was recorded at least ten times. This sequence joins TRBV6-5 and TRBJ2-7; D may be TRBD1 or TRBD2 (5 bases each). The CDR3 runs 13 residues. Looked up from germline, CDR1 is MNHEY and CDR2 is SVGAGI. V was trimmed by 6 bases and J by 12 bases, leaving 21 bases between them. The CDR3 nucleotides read TGTGCCAGCAGCCCCGGGACGGGGAGTTTGTGGTACTTC. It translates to CASSPGTGSLWYF.